What follows is one T cell receptor (beta chain) and its context. Its specificity is unknown. The CDR3 sequence is 13 residues long. Germline V gene sequence: CDR1 MDHEN, CDR2 SYDVKM. Trimming removed 8 bases at V and 0 bases at J, with 11 bases between. This entry comes from a study of cytomegalovirus exposure and HLA in healthy donors. Study findings and constraints: Roughly uniform sequencing depth across donors was assumed, possibly incorrectly. Most subjects had HLA-A and HLA-B alleles reportedly predicted accurately by TCR beta sequences. Altogether, 150 to 200 TCR beta chains were recorded as cytomegalovirus-associated. As was reported, the classifier diagnosed cytomegalovirus status with high specificity and sensitivity.

PCR used 60 Vbeta primers and 13 Jbeta primers. Clones were sequenced by immunoSEQ multiplex PCR, and TCRdb holds only the in-frame ones, with some missing. The sample records about 160,000 clones, roughly 90% being singletons. The sequencing sample was made of PBMCs. This receptor was obtained from a woman aged 18 to 35 in good health and CMV-seronegative. The chain links TRBV28 to TRBJ2-7; no clear D gene. CDR3 DNA sequence: TGTGCCAGCTCTCGCACGAGCTCCTACGAGCAGTACTTC. It codes for CASSRTSSYEQYF.